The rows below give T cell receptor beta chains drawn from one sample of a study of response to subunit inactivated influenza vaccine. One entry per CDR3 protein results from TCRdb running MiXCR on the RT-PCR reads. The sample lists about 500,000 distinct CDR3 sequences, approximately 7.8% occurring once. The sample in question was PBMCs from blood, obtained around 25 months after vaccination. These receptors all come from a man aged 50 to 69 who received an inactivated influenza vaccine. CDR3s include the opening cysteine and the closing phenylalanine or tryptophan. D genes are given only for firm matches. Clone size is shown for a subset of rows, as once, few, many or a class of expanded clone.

CDR3 DNA: TGTGCCAGCAGCTTGGTAGGGAACGAGCAGTACTTC; CDR3 protein: CASSLVGNEQYF; V gene: TRBV5-8; clone size: many; D gene: NA; J gene: TRBJ2-7
CDR3 DNA: TGCAGTGCTAGATCTGGGACAGGGGGCCGATCGACCTCCTACGAGCAGTACTTC; CDR3 protein: CSARSGTGGRSTSYEQYF; V gene: TRBV20-1; clone size: NA; D gene: TRBD1; J gene: TRBJ2-7
CDR3 DNA: TGCAGCGTTGACATAGCGGGGGGCACAGATACGCAGTATTTT; CDR3 protein: CSVDIAGGTDTQYF; V gene: TRBV29-1; clone size: few; D gene: TRBD2; J gene: TRBJ2-3
CDR3 DNA: TGTGCCATCAGTAGGATCGGGGGCAATGAGCAGTTCTTC; CDR3 protein: CAISRIGGNEQFF; V gene: TRBV10-3; clone size: many; D gene: NA; J gene: TRBJ2-1
CDR3 DNA: TGCGCCAGCAGCCAAGACGGACTAGCCCACACCGGGGAGCTGTTTTTT; CDR3 protein: CASSQDGLAHTGELFF; V gene: TRBV4-3; clone size: NA; D gene: TRBD2; J gene: TRBJ2-2
CDR3 DNA: TGCGCCAGCAGCTCCTCACCGGGACAACTAAACACTGAAGCTTTCTTT; CDR3 protein: CASSSSPGQLNTEAFF; V gene: TRBV5-1; clone size: few; D gene: NA; J gene: TRBJ1-1
CDR3 DNA: TGTGCCAGCAGCTCGTCCGGCGGAAGCACAGATACGCAGTATTTT; CDR3 protein: CASSSSGGSTDTQYF; V gene: TRBV7-3; clone size: many; D gene: NA; J gene: TRBJ2-3
CDR3 DNA: TGTGCCAGCAGCTTATCGTCGCGGGAGGGCCTCCTTGAGCAGTTCTTC; CDR3 protein: CASSLSSREGLLEQFF; V gene: TRBV7-8; clone size: NA; D gene: TRBD2; J gene: TRBJ2-1
CDR3 DNA: TGTGCCAGCAGCTTAGACTGGGGACAAGAGACCCAGTACTTC; CDR3 protein: CASSLDWGQETQYF; V gene: TRBV7-9; clone size: many; D gene: NA; J gene: TRBJ2-5
CDR3 DNA: TGCGCCAGCAACGAGGGACTTCACCTCTATAATTCACCCCTCCACTTT; CDR3 protein: CASNEGLHLYNSPLHF; V gene: TRBV5-1; clone size: few; D gene: NA; J gene: TRBJ1-6
CDR3 DNA: TGTGCCAGCAGCTTGGGTCGCCTCCCGGGATATGGCTACACCTTC; CDR3 protein: CASSLGRLPGYGYTF; V gene: TRBV7-2; clone size: few; D gene: NA; J gene: TRBJ1-2
CDR3 DNA: TGTGCCAGCAGGAAACAAGTCTACGAGCAGTACTTC; CDR3 protein: CASRKQVYEQYF; V gene: TRBV12-3/TRBV12-4; clone size: many; D gene: NA; J gene: TRBJ2-7
CDR3 DNA: TGTGCCAGCAGCCAAGGTGCGGGGGGCGCCCTAGAGACCCAGTACTTC; CDR3 protein: CASSQGAGGALETQYF; V gene: TRBV3-1; clone size: few; D gene: TRBD2; J gene: TRBJ2-5
CDR3 DNA: TGTGCCAGCACCAAGGACAGGGCCGACGAGCAGTACTTC; CDR3 protein: CASTKDRADEQYF; V gene: TRBV5-6; clone size: many; D gene: TRBD1; J gene: TRBJ2-7
CDR3 DNA: TGCGCCAGCGGCGGCCTAGCGGGGGGCCACAATGAGCAGTTCTTC; CDR3 protein: CASGGLAGGHNEQFF; V gene: TRBV5-1; clone size: few; D gene: TRBD2; J gene: TRBJ2-1
CDR3 DNA: TGCGCCAGCAGCCATACAGGGAGACTTAACTATGGCTACACCTTC; CDR3 protein: CASSHTGRLNYGYTF; V gene: TRBV4-1; clone size: NA; D gene: NA; J gene: TRBJ1-2
CDR3 DNA: TGTGCCAGCAGCTTAGACTCCAAAGGGGCCCAGTACTTC; CDR3 protein: CASSLDSKGAQYF; V gene: TRBV7-2; clone size: NA; D gene: NA; J gene: TRBJ2-5
CDR3 DNA: TGTGCCACCAGCCCCATGGGCAACACCGGGGAGCTGTTTTTT; CDR3 protein: CATSPMGNTGELFF; V gene: TRBV15; clone size: NA; D gene: NA; J gene: TRBJ2-2
CDR3 DNA: TGTGCCAGCAGTTATTGGGGAAAGGACACATTCAATGAGCAGTTCTTC; CDR3 protein: CASSYWGKDTFNEQFF; V gene: TRBV28; clone size: few; D gene: NA; J gene: TRBJ2-1
CDR3 DNA: TGTGCCAGCAGCTTAGTAGGGGGGAACCCGACGATCGATGGCTACACCTTC; CDR3 protein: CASSLVGGNPTIDGYTF; V gene: TRBV7-9; clone size: many; D gene: NA; J gene: TRBJ1-2
CDR3 DNA: TGCAGTGCCCGACAGGACACCAATCAGCCCCAGCATTTT; CDR3 protein: CSARQDTNQPQHF; V gene: TRBV20-1; clone size: few; D gene: NA; J gene: TRBJ1-5
CDR3 DNA: TGTGCCAGCAGCTTAGCCCCGGCCAGCGGCGAGCAGTACTTC; CDR3 protein: CASSLAPASGEQYF; V gene: TRBV7-2; clone size: many; D gene: NA; J gene: TRBJ2-7
CDR3 DNA: TGTGCCAGCAGCCCTTGGGAAGAAACTAGCACAGATACGCAGTATTTT; CDR3 protein: CASSPWEETSTDTQYF; V gene: TRBV6-1; clone size: NA; D gene: NA; J gene: TRBJ2-3
CDR3 DNA: TGTGCCAGCAGCTTCCCGACAGGGACAGATAATTCACCCCTCCACTTT; CDR3 protein: CASSFPTGTDNSPLHF; V gene: TRBV7-9; clone size: few; D gene: TRBD1; J gene: TRBJ1-6
CDR3 DNA: TGTGCCAGCAGCTTAGAGGGGGGATATTATCAGCCCCAGCATTTT; CDR3 protein: CASSLEGGYYQPQHF; V gene: TRBV7-8; clone size: few; D gene: NA; J gene: TRBJ1-5
CDR3 DNA: TGTGCCACCAGTGATCCCCGTTCTAGCGGGAGGCCCGCCCAGGTGGAGCAGTTCTTC; CDR3 protein: CATSDPRSSGRPAQVEQFF; V gene: TRBV24-1; clone size: NA; D gene: TRBD2; J gene: TRBJ2-1
CDR3 DNA: TGTGCCTGGAGTGTAGGCAGCCTTTCAGGAAATACGCAGTATTTT; CDR3 protein: CAWSVGSLSGNTQYF; V gene: TRBV30; clone size: NA; D gene: NA; J gene: TRBJ2-3
CDR3 DNA: TGTGCCATCAGTGAGTTCTCGAGCTCCTACAATGAGCAGTTCTTC; CDR3 protein: CAISEFSSSYNEQFF; V gene: TRBV10-3; clone size: NA; D gene: NA; J gene: TRBJ2-1
CDR3 DNA: TGCGCCAGCAGGTTAGGACAGGGCAGGGGGACGGCAGATACGCAGTATTTT; CDR3 protein: CASRLGQGRGTADTQYF; V gene: TRBV5-1; clone size: many; D gene: TRBD1; J gene: TRBJ2-3
CDR3 DNA: TGTGCCAGCAGTTTTCAGACAGGGCGCTACGAGCAGTGCTTC; CDR3 protein: CASSFQTGRYEQCF; V gene: TRBV12-3/TRBV12-4; clone size: once; D gene: TRBD1; J gene: TRBJ2-7
CDR3 DNA: TGCGCCAGCAGCCAAATAACAGGGGCCGAAGAAGCTTTCTTT; CDR3 protein: CASSQITGAEEAFF; V gene: TRBV4-3; clone size: NA; D gene: TRBD1; J gene: TRBJ1-1
CDR3 DNA: TGTGCCAGCAGCGGGGCAAGGACACCGAACACCGGGGAGCTGTTTTTT; CDR3 protein: CASSGARTPNTGELFF; V gene: TRBV5-6; clone size: NA; D gene: NA; J gene: TRBJ2-2
CDR3 DNA: TGCAGTGCTGGTGGAGACGGGGGCTCCTACGAGCAGTACTTC; CDR3 protein: CSAGGDGGSYEQYF; V gene: TRBV20-1; clone size: few; D gene: NA; J gene: TRBJ2-7
CDR3 DNA: TGTGCCACCAGCACAACAACAAGGACACGTCTCAACTACGTCGAGCAGTACTTC; CDR3 protein: CATSTTTRTRLNYVEQYF; V gene: TRBV15; clone size: NA; D gene: NA; J gene: TRBJ2-7
CDR3 DNA: TGTGCCAGCAGCCAAGATAGGACTAAACCGCGGGGGAGGTCTAGCACAGATACGCAGTATTTT; CDR3 protein: CASSQDRTKPRGRSSTDTQYF; V gene: TRBV3-1; clone size: many; D gene: TRBD2; J gene: TRBJ2-3
CDR3 DNA: TGTGCCAGCAGCCAACAGACAGGCCTTAATGAAAAACTGTTTTTT; CDR3 protein: CASSQQTGLNEKLFF; V gene: TRBV14; clone size: many; D gene: NA; J gene: TRBJ1-4
CDR3 DNA: TGTGCCAGCAGTGGGGGATACGGAGGTGCCGGGGAGCTGTTTTTT; CDR3 protein: CASSGGYGGAGELFF; V gene: TRBV6-1; clone size: NA; D gene: NA; J gene: TRBJ2-2
CDR3 DNA: TGTGCCGGAAAAGGACAGGGGGGTAATGAGCAGTTCTTC; CDR3 protein: CAGKGQGGNEQFF; V gene: TRBV11-2; clone size: few; D gene: TRBD1; J gene: TRBJ2-1
CDR3 DNA: TGTGCCAGCAGCTTAACTCGGTCGTTTACAGATACGCAGTATTTT; CDR3 protein: CASSLTRSFTDTQYF; V gene: TRBV7-9; clone size: few; D gene: NA; J gene: TRBJ2-3
CDR3 DNA: TGCGCCAGCAGTGAGTCGTACACAGATACGCAGTATTTT; CDR3 protein: CASSESYTDTQYF; V gene: TRBV10-1; clone size: many; D gene: NA; J gene: TRBJ2-3
CDR3 DNA: TGTGCCAGCAGTGACTCGGCGGGAGGGGCCGGGGAGCTGTTTTTT; CDR3 protein: CASSDSAGGAGELFF; V gene: TRBV6-4; clone size: NA; D gene: TRBD2; J gene: TRBJ2-2
CDR3 DNA: TGTGCCAGCAGGCCCACCCGGACAGCCCACAATGAGCAGTTCTTC; CDR3 protein: CASRPTRTAHNEQFF; V gene: TRBV6-1; clone size: few; D gene: NA; J gene: TRBJ2-1
CDR3 DNA: TGTGCCAGCAGCTTCTCCGGGACAGGGACCTATGGCTACACCTTC; CDR3 protein: CASSFSGTGTYGYTF; V gene: TRBV7-8; clone size: many; D gene: TRBD1; J gene: TRBJ1-2
CDR3 DNA: TGTGCCAGCAGCTTGGGCCGGGGCGGCTACTACGAGCAGTACTTC; CDR3 protein: CASSLGRGGYYEQYF; V gene: TRBV5-4; clone size: few; D gene: NA; J gene: TRBJ2-7
CDR3 DNA: TGCTCCAGCAGCTTAGAAGGGCGGAAAGAGACCCAGTACTTC; CDR3 protein: CSSSLEGRKETQYF; V gene: TRBV5-1; clone size: NA; D gene: NA; J gene: TRBJ2-5
CDR3 DNA: TGCGTCATCACAGGGTACAATCAGCCCCAGCATTTT; CDR3 protein: CVITGYNQPQHF; V gene: TRBV5-1; clone size: few; D gene: NA; J gene: TRBJ1-5
CDR3 DNA: TGTGCCAGCAGCGGTTACGGACAGGGTACAGATACGCAGTATTTT; CDR3 protein: CASSGYGQGTDTQYF; V gene: TRBV3-1; clone size: many; D gene: TRBD1; J gene: TRBJ2-3
CDR3 DNA: TGTGCCAGCAGTGCGCTCGGACAGACGAACACTGAAGCTTTCTTT; CDR3 protein: CASSALGQTNTEAFF; V gene: TRBV28; clone size: many; D gene: NA; J gene: TRBJ1-1
CDR3 DNA: TGCAGCGTTGCGCTCAGCCAGACCCAGTACTTC; CDR3 protein: CSVALSQTQYF; V gene: TRBV29-1; clone size: few; D gene: NA; J gene: TRBJ2-5
CDR3 DNA: TGTGCCAGCAGTTTATCTTCGGGATTCCCAGAGACCCAGTACTTC; CDR3 protein: CASSLSSGFPETQYF; V gene: TRBV27; clone size: few; D gene: NA; J gene: TRBJ2-5
CDR3 DNA: TGTGCCAGCAGCTCCAGTGGGGGAAGGACGCAGTATTTT; CDR3 protein: CASSSSGGRTQYF; V gene: TRBV9; clone size: few; D gene: NA; J gene: TRBJ2-3
CDR3 DNA: TGTGCCAGCCGCTCACGGGGCTGGGAGACCCAGTACTTC; CDR3 protein: CASRSRGWETQYF; V gene: TRBV7-9; clone size: many; D gene: NA; J gene: TRBJ2-5
CDR3 DNA: TGTGCCAGCAGCTTACTCGGGGGGACCCAAGAGACCCAGTACTTC; CDR3 protein: CASSLLGGTQETQYF; V gene: TRBV4-2; clone size: NA; D gene: TRBD2; J gene: TRBJ2-5
CDR3 DNA: TGTGCCAGTAGTACGGTGGACAGGGTGAAAAATCAGCCCCAGCATTTT; CDR3 protein: CASSTVDRVKNQPQHF; V gene: TRBV19; clone size: few; D gene: TRBD1; J gene: TRBJ1-5
CDR3 DNA: TGTGCCAGTAGTATCCGCGTGAGCTCCTACGAGCAGTACTTC; CDR3 protein: CASSIRVSSYEQYF; V gene: TRBV19; clone size: NA; D gene: NA; J gene: TRBJ2-7
CDR3 DNA: TGCAGCGTGAGAGACCCGGACAGATATGGCTACACCTTC; CDR3 protein: CSVRDPDRYGYTF; V gene: TRBV29-1; clone size: many; D gene: NA; J gene: TRBJ1-2
CDR3 DNA: TGTGCCGCCCGGCGGACTCTCCAAGAGACCCAGTACTTC; CDR3 protein: CAARRTLQETQYF; V gene: TRBV6-1; clone size: many; D gene: NA; J gene: TRBJ2-5
CDR3 DNA: TGCAGTGCTAGAGGGGCCCCGCGGGGGGGACAAGAGACCCAGTACTTC; CDR3 protein: CSARGAPRGGQETQYF; V gene: TRBV20-1; clone size: few; D gene: TRBD2; J gene: TRBJ2-5